The 2 T cell receptor beta chains below were found in one sample sequenced in a study of shared clonotypes between healthy human individuals (dated by TCRdb to the early 2020s). Libraries were made using the immunoSEQ multiplex PCR assay. TCRdb carries this immuneACCESS record with in-frame sequences only. Its versions omit some clonotypes, under half of them owing to an unresolved V gene in the studies checked, with the rest unexplained. The sample yields 450,000 to 600,000 clones; 70% to 80% were counted once. The ten top clones hold about 12% of the sample. The sequenced sample consisted of PBMCs. The receptors derive from a woman between 40 and 50 years old in good health. Some clones in this sample may be carry-over from other donors' samples.

The chain combines TRBV18 with TRBJ1-2; D call uncertain. Germline CDR1 is KGHSH and CDR2 is LQKENI. The CDR3 is 16 amino acids. Trimming cost V 3 bases and J 8 bases, with 22 bases left between them. The CDR3 DNA reads TGTGCCAGCTCACCGAATGCCCGGGCCTTTGGTATGGGCTACACCTTC. Its protein product is CASSPNARAFGMGYTF. The full variable domain, with the rest looked up from reference TRBV18 and TRBJ1-2, is NAGVMQNPRHLVRRRGQEARLRCSPMKGHSHVYWYRQLPEEGLKFMVYLQKENIIDESGMPKERFSAEFPKEGPSILRIQQVVRGDSAAYFCASSPNARAFGMGYTFGSGTRLTVV.

The chain uses TRBV13 and TRBJ2-3, with 7 bases aligning to TRBD2. The ends lost 5 bases at V and 2 bases at J; junction bases unmatched: 10. The CDR3 sequence is 16 residues long. From germline, CDR1 is PRHDT and CDR2 FYEKMQ (reference sequence). CDR3 bases: TGTGCCAGCAGCCGGCTGGCGGGAGCAAACACAGATACGCAGTATTTT. Its translation: CASSRLAGANTDTQYF. The variable domain in full, with the rest retrieved from reference TRBV13 and TRBJ2-3, is AAGVIQSPRHLIKEKRETATLKCYPIPRHDTVYWYQQGPGQDPQFLISFYEKMQSDKGSIPDRFSAQQFSDYHSELNMSSLELGDSALYFCASSRLAGANTDTQYFGPGTRLTVL.